This T cell receptor (beta chain) was observed in a study of blood T cell repertoires in COVID-19. Losses at the gene ends were 0 bases for V and 5 bases for J; bases not matched to a gene: 6. Germline lookup yields CDR1 MNHNS and CDR2 SASEGT. The CDR3 runs 15 residues. Repertoires were generated with immunoSEQ multiplex PCR, while TCRdb's copy carries only in-frame clones and drops some. Of some 340,000 clones in the sample, 75% to 90% were seen once. V is TRBV6-1 and J is TRBJ2-7, with 8 bases lining up with TRBD1. Material for sequencing was peripheral blood. The TCR sequence derives from a woman between 18 and 29 years old with acute or convalescent COVID-19. The CDR3 nucleotides are TGTGCCAGCAGTGAAGCCAGGACAGGGAGCCACGAGCAGTACTTC. Translation: CASSEARTGSHEQYF.